Below, 15 T cell receptor beta chains from the same sample are listed, as sequenced in a study of vaccination effects on CD4 cells after COVID-19 (dated by TCRdb to 2021 to 2024). To identify antigen-specific CD4+ T cell clonotypes by their expansion, the ViraFEST assay first stimulated PBMC with viral peptide pools and then applied TCR sequencing. After about 9 days of culture, CD4+ T cells were isolated with the EasySep CD4+ T cell isolation kit. Each participant got two doses of an mRNA SARS-CoV-2 vaccine, either BNT162b2 or mRNA-1273. Preparation of the library involved the immunoSEQ multiplex PCR assay. In TCRdb, the immuneACCESS table is reduced to in-frame sequences with V and J assigned. These tables do not hold every clone; where another copy was compared, an unresolved V gene accounts for under half, and the others remain unexplained. In this sample the table shows about 32,000 clones, approximately 72% of which occur a single time. Together, the top ten hold roughly 12% of the sample.

The antigens for these receptors are not known. The material was CD4+ T cells from PBMCs cultured with HCoV-229E spike peptides, obtained after COVID-19 vaccination. The cell subset or site label corresponds to: HCoV-229E spike overlapping peptide pool stimulation. The receptors originated from a human donor who received a COVID-19 vaccine.

This clone showed up just a few times. V is TRBV3-1 (or the pseudogene TRBV3-2) and J is TRBJ2-2; 7 positions agree with TRBD1. CDR3 length: 16 amino acids. From germline, CDR1 is LGHDT and CDR2 YNNKEL (reference sequence). With 1 base clipped from V and 3 bases from J, the junction kept 5 bases outside the gene matches. The CDR3 bases are TGTGCCAGCAGCCAAGTTAAGGGGGCATACACCGGGGAGCTGTTTTTT. Amino acid sequence: CASSQVKGAYTGELFF.

This chain links TRBV6-5 with TRBJ2-1; D perhaps matches TRBD2 (6 bases). Germline V CDR1 and CDR2: MNHEY, SVGAGI. The germline V and J ends were trimmed by 1 base and 7 bases, with 14 bases remaining between them. The CDR3 loop spans 15 amino acids. The CDR3 sequence: CASSYYPGGRNEQFF. CDR3 DNA: TGTGCCAGCAGTTACTACCCCGGGGGTAGGAATGAGCAGTTCTTC.

The chain has TRBV29-1 and TRBJ1-3; TRBD1 matches 8 bases. This CDR3 spans 14 amino acids. With 4 bases clipped from V and 4 bases from J, the junction kept 6 bases outside the gene matches. Germline V lookup: CDR1 SQVTM, CDR2 ANQGSEA. The CDR3 nucleotides read TGCAGCGTTGGGGCAGGGGGCGCCGGAAACACCATATATTTT. Protein sequence: CSVGAGGAGNTIYF.

This rearrangement joins TRBV19 to TRBJ1-6, with D possibly matching TRBD1 (5 bases). The CDR3 loop spans 17 amino acids. Per the germline V gene, CDR1 is LNHDA and CDR2 is SQIVND (reference sequence). Trimming removed 1 base from V and 0 bases from J, with 10 bases in between. The CDR3 sequence: CASSIGDSSSYNSPLHF. The CDR3 coding sequence is TGTGCCAGTAGTATAGGCGACAGCAGCTCCTATAATTCACCCCTCCACTTT.

The chain is built from TRBV19 and TRBJ1-1; D might be TRBD1 (5 bases). This CDR3 region has 16 residues. The V gene's germline CDR1 is LNHDA and CDR2 SQIVND (reference sequence). The V and J ends lost 4 bases and 2 bases respectively, with 17 bases between them. CDR3 residues: CASSNLAGRGNTEAFF. In DNA, the CDR3 is TGTGCCAGTAGTAACTTGGCGGGGAGGGGTAACACTGAAGCTTTCTTT.

The chain uses TRBV7-9 and TRBJ1-2, with D possibly TRBD1 on 6 matching bases. The CDR3 is 13 residues long. Germline V gene sequence: CDR1 SEHNR, CDR2 FQNEAQ (reference sequence). The ends were cut back, 5 bases at V and 7 bases at J, with 14 bases in the middle. For the CDR3, the DNA is TGTGCCAGCAGCAAGGACAGCCAAAGTGGCTACACCTTC. Amino acids: CASSKDSQSGYTF.

The chain uses TRBV5-4 and TRBJ1-4; 8 nucleotides agree with TRBD1. The CDR3 covers 15 residues. V lost 3 bases, J lost 6 bases, and 7 bases stayed unmatched. Germline CDR1 reads SGHNT; CDR2 reads YYREEE (reference sequence). The CDR3 DNA follows: TGTGCCAGCAGCTCCGGACAGGGTTGGGATGAAAAACTGTTTTTT. Translation: CASSSGQGWDEKLFF.

The chain carries TRBV3-1 (or the pseudogene TRBV3-2) and TRBJ2-7; D gene unclear. The germline V gene has CDR1 LGHDT and CDR2 YNNKEL (reference sequence). Trimming cost V 3 bases and J 4 bases, with 10 bases left between them. The CDR3 covers 13 residues. CDR3 sequence (DNA): TGTGCCAGCAGCCACGAGACAAGGTACGAGCAGTACTTC. As protein: CASSHETRYEQYF.

This chain uses TRBV5-1 with TRBJ2-5; 7 positions match TRBD1. The CDR3 contains 15 residues. Per the germline V gene, CDR1 is SGHRS and CDR2 is YFSETQ. J gave up 2 bases and V 2 bases, and 6 bases lay outside the gene matches. In nucleotides, the CDR3 is TGCGCCAGCAGCTTCAATCCAGGGGGACAAGAGACCCAGTACTTC. Encoded protein: CASSFNPGGQETQYF.

The gene calls are TRBV5-1 and TRBJ2-3; 12 bases line up with TRBD2. Trimming cost V 4 bases and J 6 bases; bases outside gene matches: 9. CDR1 is SGHRS and CDR2 is YFSETQ in the germline V gene. This CDR3 region has 16 residues. CDR3 bases: TGCGCCAGCAGCGGCTCACCTAGCGGGGGGGCGGATACGCAGTATTTT. Encoded protein: CASSGSPSGGADTQYF.

The J gene is TRBJ2-4, the V gene TRBV29-1, with D unclear. Germline V gives CDR1 SQVTM, CDR2 ANQGSEA. This CDR3 is built from 12 residues. V lost 5 bases to trimming and J lost 6 bases, with 11 bases between them. CDR3 amino acids: CSVSRTLNIQYF. The CDR3 DNA sequence: TGCAGCGTTTCTCGAACTCTAAACATTCAGTACTTC.

The chain couples TRBV6-5 to TRBJ1-1, with D unclear. V gave up 4 bases and J gave up 8 bases, with 17 bases separating them. The germline CDR1 and CDR2 sequences are MNHEY and SVGAGI. The CDR3 spans 14 residues. This CDR3 is CASSSPPRATEAFF. The CDR3 coding sequence is TGTGCCAGCAGTTCACCCCCCCGGGCCACCGAAGCTTTCTTT.

V and J are TRBV6-1 and TRBJ1-5; D not resolved. V was pared by 1 base and J by 1 base, with 11 bases between. The CDR3 is made up of 16 amino acids. Germline V gives CDR1 MNHNS, CDR2 SASEGT. The CDR3 sequence: CASSEGWVGSNQPQHF. CDR3 DNA: TGTGCCAGCAGTGAAGGGTGGGTTGGGAGCAATCAGCCCCAGCATTTT.

This clone has only a few counts. V gene TRBV27 combines with J gene TRBJ1-2; possibly TRBD1 for D (6 bases). Germline assignment: CDR1 MNHEY and CDR2 SMNVEV (reference sequence). This CDR3 comprises 15 residues. Trimming removed 0 bases at V and 6 bases at J, with 14 bases between. This CDR3 is CASSLSGGGVNGYTF. The CDR3 DNA sequence: TGTGCCAGCAGTTTATCGGGAGGGGGAGTAAATGGCTACACCTTC.

The chain is built from TRBV18 and TRBJ1-3; 8 nucleotides agree with TRBD1. Germline CDR1 KGHSH, CDR2 LQKENI. The V segment lost 5 bases and the J segment 0 bases; nucleotides outside the gene matches: 15. The CDR3 is 19 amino acids. The CDR3 reads CASSLSRQGPFFSGNTIYF. CDR3 DNA: TGTGCCAGCTCATTGTCTCGACAGGGGCCTTTCTTCTCTGGAAACACCATATATTTT.